This T cell receptor beta chain is from a study of T cell changes during pregnancy in multiple sclerosis. Data came from immunoSEQ multiplex PCR; TCRdb stores just in-frame clones and leaves some out. Here the sample spans around 71,000 clones, about 92% being singletons. V trimming: 5 bases; J trimming: 8 bases; junction bases outside the gene matches: 8. The CDR3 has 13 amino acids. Germline CDR1 reads MDHEN; CDR2 reads SYDVKM. V usage is TRBV28 and J usage is TRBJ1-2, with TRBD1 matching 7 bases. The source of this sequence is a female donor with multiple sclerosis, enrolled in a pregnancy study. The source material was peripheral blood, sampled in the third trimester of pregnancy. The CDR3 region is CASSPGQLNGYTF. For the CDR3, the DNA is TGTGCCAGCAGTCCGGGACAGCTAAACGGCTACACCTTC.